This T cell receptor (beta chain) was recovered during a study of T cell responses to AZD1222 COVID-19 vaccine. Measured with immunoSEQ multiplex PCR; TCRdb has only the in-frame clones, and not every one. This sample has roughly 130,000 clones, with just under 95% found just once. Study-level results: CD4 TCRs linked to vaccination spanned spike, dominating at 160-218 and 743-854.

Worth noting for this clone: The antigen is undetermined. Other nucleotide sequences from this sample produce the same CDR3.

Germline CDR1 is GTSNPN and CDR2 is SVGIG (reference sequence). Unmatched junction bases numbered 5, after V lost 2 bases and J lost 7 bases. The length of the CDR3 is 14 residues. The material sequenced was peripheral blood, taken 28 days after the second AZD1222 dose. This TCR came from an adult who received the AZD1222 COVID-19 vaccine. The V call is TRBV30, the J call TRBJ1-6; the match to TRBD1 covers 7 bases. DNA for the CDR3: TGTGCCTGGAGTACCGGGACAGAAAATTCACCCCTCCACTTT. Its protein is CAWSTGTENSPLHF.